These T cell receptor beta chains were read from a single sample in a study of blood T cell repertoires in COVID-19. This table comes from immunoSEQ multiplex PCR, and its TCRdb copy is limited to in-frame clones, with some not included. The sample records around 70,000 clones, 82% being singletons. The sample consisted of peripheral blood. The receptors originated from a man aged 55 to 69 with acute or convalescent COVID-19. Each CDR3 is given with its conserved first and last residue. The order of the fields is V gene, D gene, J gene, clone size, CDR3 DNA, CDR3 protein. D genes are given only for firm matches. The size of a clone is reported for some rows only, either as once, few or many, or as a class for expanded clones.

>TRBV6-5|.|TRBJ2-2|.
TGTGCCAGCCTCGGGCCAGGGCCCGGGGAGCTGTTTTTT
CASLGPGPGELFF
>TRBV7-2|TRBD1|TRBJ1-1|.
TGTGCCAGCAGCTTAAGACAGGGTCGAGCTTTCTTT
CASSLRQGRAFF
>TRBV19|TRBD1|TRBJ1-6|.
TGTGCCAGTAGTGGACAGGGGATCCCCTCCTATAATTCACCCCTCCACTTT
CASSGQGIPSYNSPLHF
>TRBV10-2|.|TRBJ2-1|.
TGCGCCAGCAGTATACAGGGTCCCAATGAGCAGTTCTTC
CASSIQGPNEQFF
>TRBV30|.|TRBJ1-1|.
TGTGCCTGGAGAATCACAGGGTCCACTGAAGCTTTCTTT
CAWRITGSTEAFF
>TRBV19|TRBD1|TRBJ2-2|.
TGTGCCAGTACCGGGACAGGGCGGACCACCGGGGAGCTGTTTTTT
CASTGTGRTTGELFF
>TRBV7-9|TRBD1|TRBJ1-2|.
TGTGCCAGCAGCACCAGACAGGGCAGCTACACCTTC
CASSTRQGSYTF
>TRBV7-9|TRBD1|TRBJ1-4|.
TGTGCCAGCAGCATCGGGGACAGGGTAGCTAATGAAAAACTGTTTTTT
CASSIGDRVANEKLFF
>TRBV18|.|TRBJ2-5|.
TGTGCCAGCTCAACGACGAGGTTCGGGGAGACCCAGTACTTC
CASSTTRFGETQYF
>TRBV5-4|.|TRBJ1-3|once
TGTGCCAGCAGCCTCTTGGGCGCCTCTGGAAACACCATATATTTT
CASSLLGASGNTIYF
>TRBV4-1|.|TRBJ1-6|once
TGCGCCAGCAGCCAAATCTCGCAGGGAGGTTCACCCCTCCACTTT
CASSQISQGGSPLHF
>TRBV12-3/TRBV12-4|.|TRBJ1-6|few
TGTGCCAGCAGTTTTGCAGGGAATTCACCCCTCCACTTT
CASSFAGNSPLHF
>TRBV6-5|.|TRBJ1-5|.
TGTGCCAGCAGTTACAGGCAGGATAGCAATCAGCCCCAGCATTTT
CASSYRQDSNQPQHF
>TRBV11-2|TRBD1|TRBJ2-1|.
TGTGCCAGCAGCTTAGCCCGGGACAGGGCCTACAATGAGCAGTTCTTC
CASSLARDRAYNEQFF
>TRBV4-3|TRBD1|TRBJ2-5|.
TGCGCCAGCAGCCTAGGTACCGGACAGGGGCGAGAGACCCAGTACTTC
CASSLGTGQGRETQYF
>TRBV7-6|TRBD2|TRBJ2-3|.
TGTGCCAGCAGCTTAGTCCCCGGGACTAGCGGGGGAACAGATACGCAGTATTTT
CASSLVPGTSGGTDTQYF
>TRBV15|TRBD1|TRBJ1-4|.
TGTGCCACCAGCAGAGTAGGACAGGGGTTGGGTGAAAAACTGTTTTTT
CATSRVGQGLGEKLFF
>TRBV30|.|TRBJ1-3|few
TGTGCCTGGAGTGTACCTCACCAGGGGACTGGAAACACCATATATTTT
CAWSVPHQGTGNTIYF
>TRBV19|TRBD1|TRBJ1-2|.
TGTGCCAGTAGTATGATTAGACAGGGCAGTTACTATGGCTACACCTTC
CASSMIRQGSYYGYTF